This TCR beta chain was identified in a study of T cell responses to AZD1222 COVID-19 vaccine. Study results and caveats: The number of AZD1222 recipients seropositive at baseline was only 6 or 7.

The V gene's germline CDR1 is SNHLY and CDR2 FYNNEI. Trimming cost V 0 bases and J 9 bases, with 9 bases left between them. The CDR3 is 13 amino acids. Concerning this clone: Its matching antigen is unknown.

Measured with immunoSEQ multiplex PCR; TCRdb has only the in-frame clones, and not every one. Here the sample spans roughly 200,000 clones, 85% to 95% being singletons. This receptor was obtained from an adult in good health. The chain couples TRBV2 to TRBJ2-1; D ambiguous. The sequenced sample was peripheral blood, obtained on day 0 of AZD1222 vaccination. The CDR3 nucleotides are TGTGCCAGCAGTGAAGCTCAATGGGGTGAGCAGTTCTTC. The encoded protein is CASSEAQWGEQFF.